This is a list of T cell receptor beta chains from one sample in a study of cytomegalovirus exposure and HLA in healthy donors. Sequencing was performed with immunoSEQ multiplex PCR; in TCRdb, only in-frame clones are kept and a portion is missing. The sample gives around 70,000 clones, about two thirds of which show up once; 12% is in the top ten. Material for sequencing was PBMCs. The receptors here all came from a woman in her thirties or forties in good health and CMV-seropositive. Each CDR3 is given with its conserved first and last residue. A D gene is named only where the DNA matches it firmly. Clone size is stated in some rows and not others, as once, few, many or a class when expanded.

d_call: TRBD2
clone_size: -
v_call: TRBV7-9
j_call: TRBJ2-1
cdr3_nt: TGTGCCAGCAGCCCGGGAGGTGAGCAGTTCTTC
cdr3_aa: CASSPGGEQFF

d_call: TRBD2
clone_size: once
v_call: TRBV2
j_call: TRBJ2-7
cdr3_nt: TGTGCCAGCGGTACTAGCGGGTTCTACGAGCAGTACTTC
cdr3_aa: CASGTSGFYEQYF

d_call: -
clone_size: once
v_call: TRBV7-9
j_call: TRBJ1-1
cdr3_nt: TGTGCCAGCAGCTTAGTGGGGGGAGGGGGTTCGAACACTGAAGCTTTCTTT
cdr3_aa: CASSLVGGGGSNTEAFF

d_call: -
clone_size: -
v_call: TRBV5-8
j_call: TRBJ1-5
cdr3_nt: TGTGCCAGCAGTCACGACCCCAACGATAGCCCCCAGCATTTT
cdr3_aa: CASSHDPNDSPQHF

d_call: TRBD1
clone_size: -
v_call: TRBV2
j_call: TRBJ1-5
cdr3_nt: TGTGCCAGCAGTATCGGGACAGGGGGACAGCCCCAGCATTTT
cdr3_aa: CASSIGTGGQPQHF

d_call: -
clone_size: -
v_call: TRBV20-1
j_call: TRBJ1-2
cdr3_nt: TGCAGTGCTGAAGGGGGGGAGGGCTACACCTTC
cdr3_aa: CSAEGGEGYTF

d_call: -
clone_size: -
v_call: TRBV11-1
j_call: TRBJ1-6
cdr3_nt: TGTGCCAGCAGCATTCAGGCAGGTTCACCCCTCCACTTT
cdr3_aa: CASSIQAGSPLHF

d_call: -
clone_size: medium-sized
v_call: TRBV5-8
j_call: TRBJ1-3
cdr3_nt: TGTGCCAGCAGCTTGAGACAAAACACCATATATTTT
cdr3_aa: CASSLRQNTIYF

d_call: -
clone_size: -
v_call: TRBV5-1
j_call: TRBJ2-2
cdr3_nt: TGCGCCAGCAGCTTGTATTGGGCAGTACAGACCGGGGAGCTGTTTTTT
cdr3_aa: CASSLYWAVQTGELFF

d_call: -
clone_size: -
v_call: TRBV10-2
j_call: TRBJ1-1
cdr3_nt: TGCGCCAGCAGTGTAGGGAGGAGCACTGAAGCTTTCTTT
cdr3_aa: CASSVGRSTEAFF

d_call: TRBD2
clone_size: -
v_call: TRBV7-8
j_call: TRBJ2-5
cdr3_nt: TGTGCCAGCAGCTTAAAGTTAGCGGGGGGGCTGGAGACCCAGTACTTC
cdr3_aa: CASSLKLAGGLETQYF

d_call: TRBD2
clone_size: few
v_call: TRBV6-5
j_call: TRBJ2-3
cdr3_nt: TGTGCCAGCAGTCGGACTAGTGGAAAGTCAGATACGCAGTATTTT
cdr3_aa: CASSRTSGKSDTQYF

d_call: -
clone_size: -
v_call: TRBV10-3
j_call: TRBJ1-3
cdr3_nt: TGTGCCATCAGTGACTCCAGGGGTTTGAGGGGAAACACCATATATTTT
cdr3_aa: CAISDSRGLRGNTIYF

d_call: -
clone_size: few
v_call: TRBV23-1
j_call: TRBJ1-5
cdr3_nt: TGCGCCAGCAGTCAATCCCCGCCAGGAGGAAGCAATCAGCCCCAGCATTTT
cdr3_aa: CASSQSPPGGSNQPQHF

d_call: -
clone_size: -
v_call: TRBV7-2
j_call: TRBJ1-6
cdr3_nt: TGTGCCAGCAGCTTAAACGCAGGGCTATCTAATTCACCCCTCCACTTT
cdr3_aa: CASSLNAGLSNSPLHF

d_call: TRBD1
clone_size: few
v_call: TRBV6-4
j_call: TRBJ1-2
cdr3_nt: TGTGCCAGCAGCCAAAGCCCCGACAGGGCGGTGAGGGGCTACACCTTC
cdr3_aa: CASSQSPDRAVRGYTF